The clone carrying this TCR beta chain showed up just a few times. This specimen comes from a study of spatial heterogeneity in lung cancer. Time point described: sample taken at primary tumor resection. The input material, whole RNA from tumor, nontumor lung or frozen PBMC, was sequenced unsorted. The CDR3 has 16 residues. V dropped 4 bases and J dropped 6; count of bases not matched to a gene: 9. From germline, CDR1 is SGHRS and CDR2 YFSETQ. MiXCR, applied by TCRdb to the 5' RACE reads, yields one record per CDR3 protein. Among fewer than 15,000 distinct CDR3 sequences listed, 3.5% to 4% were seen once.

The V gene is TRBV5-1, the J gene TRBJ2-1; 11 bases map to TRBD2. The source is a male donor with early-stage non-small cell lung cancer. The sample here was PBMCs, taken at surgery. The CDR3 DNA follows: TGCGCCAGCAGCGCCCAACTAGCGGGAGCCGGCAATGAGCAGTTCTTC. This encodes CASSAQLAGAGNEQFF.